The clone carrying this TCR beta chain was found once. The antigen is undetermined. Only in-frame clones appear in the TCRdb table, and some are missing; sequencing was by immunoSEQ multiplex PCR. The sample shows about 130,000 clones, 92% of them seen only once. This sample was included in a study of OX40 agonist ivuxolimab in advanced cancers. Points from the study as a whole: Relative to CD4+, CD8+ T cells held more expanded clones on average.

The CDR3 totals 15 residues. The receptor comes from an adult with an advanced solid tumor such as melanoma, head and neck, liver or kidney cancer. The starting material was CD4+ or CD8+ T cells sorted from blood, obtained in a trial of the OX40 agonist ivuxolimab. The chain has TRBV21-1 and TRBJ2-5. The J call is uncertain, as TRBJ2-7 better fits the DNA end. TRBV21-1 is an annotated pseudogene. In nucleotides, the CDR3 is TGTGCCAGCAGCAAAGTAGGTGGGCCCGCGAGCGAGCAGTACTTC. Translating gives CASSKVGGPASEQYF.